The entry below describes one T cell receptor (beta chain). The data belong to a study of cytomegalovirus exposure and HLA in healthy donors. Germline V gene lookup returns CDR1 SNHLY and CDR2 FYNNEI. V lost 6 bases, J lost 5 bases, and 4 bases stayed unmatched. CDR3 length equals 14 residues. The primer mix had 60 Vbeta and 13 Jbeta primers. Repertoires were generated with immunoSEQ multiplex PCR, while TCRdb's copy carries only in-frame clones and drops some. The table for this sample gives 100,000 to 150,000 clones. This sequence was found in a woman between 35 and 50 years old in good health and CMV-seronegative. Material: PBMCs. V gene TRBV2 combines with J gene TRBJ2-2; TRBD1 aligns across 9 bases. Written as DNA, the CDR3 is TGTGCCAGCAGGGGACAGGGATGGACCGGGGAGCTGTTTTTT. Protein product: CASRGQGWTGELFF.